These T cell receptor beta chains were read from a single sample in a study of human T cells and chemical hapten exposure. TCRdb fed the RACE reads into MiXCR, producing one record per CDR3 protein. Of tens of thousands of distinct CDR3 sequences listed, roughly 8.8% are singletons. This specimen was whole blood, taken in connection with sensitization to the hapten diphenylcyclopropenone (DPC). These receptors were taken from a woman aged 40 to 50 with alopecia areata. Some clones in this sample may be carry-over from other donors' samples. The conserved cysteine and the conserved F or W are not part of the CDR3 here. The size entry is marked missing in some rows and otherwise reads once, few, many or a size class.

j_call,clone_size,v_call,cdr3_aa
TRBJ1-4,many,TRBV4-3,ASSQVGRLTNEKLF
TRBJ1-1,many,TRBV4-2,ASSQDLAGGTEAF
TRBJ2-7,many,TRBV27,ASSPSLGYEQY
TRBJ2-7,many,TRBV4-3,ASSHGQGDYEQY
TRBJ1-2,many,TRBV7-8,ASSQTGPGGYT
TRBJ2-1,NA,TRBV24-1,ATSGGDSSYNEQF
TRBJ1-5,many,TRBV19,ASSSTQGGRNQPQH
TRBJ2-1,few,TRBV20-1,SATSPGQGANEQF
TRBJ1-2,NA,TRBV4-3,ASSQTSGGRGYT
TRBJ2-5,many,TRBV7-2,ASSLYSFQETQY
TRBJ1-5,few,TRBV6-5,ASSTQGAKWQPQH
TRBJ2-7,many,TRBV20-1,SARDSYEQY
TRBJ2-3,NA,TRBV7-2,ASSLRGYTQY
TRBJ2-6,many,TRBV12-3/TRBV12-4,ASSYKGGQGYSGANVLT
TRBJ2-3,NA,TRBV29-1,SVHAGTRGQY
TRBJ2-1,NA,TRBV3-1,ASSRERLDIHNEQF
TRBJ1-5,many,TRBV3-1,ASSQVVKQNHNQPQH
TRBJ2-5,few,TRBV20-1,SARDSGEETQY
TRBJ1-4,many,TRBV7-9,ASSLFGQLGEKLF
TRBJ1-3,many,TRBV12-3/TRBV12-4,ASSFRGKRDTIY
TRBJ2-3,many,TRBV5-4,ASSPDRDTQY
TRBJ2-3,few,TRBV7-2,ASSLATGRVFTDTQY
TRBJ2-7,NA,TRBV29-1,SVERTGGGEQY
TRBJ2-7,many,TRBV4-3,ASSPFPTGAYEQY
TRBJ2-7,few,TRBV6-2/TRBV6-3,ATLKGGHEQY